Listed below are T cell receptor beta chains from one sample, sequenced in a study of vaccination effects on CD4 cells after COVID-19. Sequencing was performed with immunoSEQ multiplex PCR; in TCRdb, only in-frame clones are kept and a portion is missing. The table shows about 48,000 clones, with approximately 65% occurring only once. No antigens are known for them. The sample consisted of CD4+ T cells from PBMCs cultured without peptide, taken before COVID-19 vaccination. The receptors derive from a human donor who received a COVID-19 vaccine. CDR3s include the opening cysteine and the closing phenylalanine or tryptophan. D genes are given only for firm matches. A clone size is listed for some rows: how often the clone was seen (once, few, many), or a class if it is expanded.

size: -
length: 17
J: TRBJ2-1
V: TRBV3-1/TRBV3-2
D: TRBD2
CDR3: CASSRSSTSGGGREQFF
DNA: TGTGCCAGCAGCCGGTCGTCCACTAGCGGGGGGGGAAGGGAGCAGTTCTTC

size: -
length: 21
J: TRBJ2-3
V: TRBV18
D: TRBD2
CDR3: CASSPIPVAGDLGSGTDTQYF
DNA: TGTGCCAGCTCACCAATCCCGGTAGCGGGGGACCTTGGCTCCGGCACAGATACGCAGTATTTT

size: -
length: 14
J: TRBJ2-2
V: TRBV7-8
D: TRBD1
CDR3: CATPGQGRTGELFF
DNA: TGTGCCACCCCCGGACAGGGAAGGACCGGGGAGCTGTTTTTT

size: -
length: 13
J: TRBJ1-3
V: TRBV6-5
D: -
CDR3: CASGQSSGNTIYF
DNA: TGTGCCAGCGGACAGTCCTCTGGAAACACCATATATTTT

size: few
length: 13
J: TRBJ1-2
V: TRBV6-5
D: -
CDR3: CASSPGGTYGYTF
DNA: TGTGCCAGCAGCCCCGGTGGAACCTATGGCTACACCTTC

size: few
length: 12
J: TRBJ2-1
V: TRBV11-3
D: -
CDR3: CASSLTSNEQFF
DNA: TGTGCCAGCAGCTTGACTAGCAATGAGCAGTTCTTC

size: -
length: 14
J: TRBJ2-1
V: TRBV7-7
D: -
CDR3: CASSSLTSTNEQFF
DNA: TGTGCTAGCAGCTCGTTAACTAGCACCAATGAGCAGTTCTTC

size: -
length: 15
J: TRBJ1-2
V: TRBV6-5
D: TRBD1
CDR3: CASSTDRGLHYGYTF
DNA: TGTGCCAGCAGCACAGACAGGGGCCTCCACTATGGCTACACCTTC

size: few
length: 13
J: TRBJ1-2
V: TRBV16
D: -
CDR3: CASSQTGDYGYTF
DNA: TGTGCCAGCAGCCAAACGGGGGACTATGGCTACACCTTC

size: -
length: 13
J: TRBJ1-3
V: TRBV29-1
D: -
CDR3: CSVAWGVGNTIYF
DNA: TGCAGCGTTGCATGGGGGGTTGGAAACACCATATATTTT

size: -
length: 13
J: TRBJ1-2
V: TRBV28
D: -
CDR3: CASSLSRWGGYTF
DNA: TGTGCCAGCAGTCTCTCCCGTTGGGGGGGCTACACCTTC

size: few
length: 15
J: TRBJ2-2
V: TRBV5-1
D: -
CDR3: CASSLEAGNTGELFF
DNA: TGCGCCAGCAGCTTGGAGGCGGGGAACACCGGGGAGCTGTTTTTT

size: -
length: 17
J: TRBJ2-7
V: TRBV7-2
D: TRBD2
CDR3: CASSLEASGRAPYEQYF
DNA: TGTGCCAGCAGCTTAGAAGCTAGCGGGAGGGCCCCGTACGAGCAGTACTTC

size: few
length: 16
J: TRBJ1-5
V: TRBV9
D: -
CDR3: CASSVGVELFNQPQHF
DNA: TGTGCCAGCAGCGTAGGGGTGGAGCTCTTCAATCAGCCCCAGCATTTT

size: -
length: 15
J: TRBJ2-1
V: TRBV6-2/TRBV6-3
D: TRBD2
CDR3: CASSYSGGQYNEQFF
DNA: TGTGCCAGCAGTTATAGCGGGGGCCAATACAATGAGCAGTTCTTC

size: -
length: 13
J: TRBJ1-1
V: TRBV7-6
D: TRBD1
CDR3: CASSPDRGVEAFF
DNA: TGTGCCAGCAGTCCGGACAGGGGGGTTGAAGCTTTCTTT

size: once
length: 15
J: TRBJ1-4
V: TRBV28
D: TRBD1
CDR3: CASRRSGTGNEKLFF
DNA: TGTGCCAGCAGGCGATCCGGGACAGGGAATGAAAAACTGTTTTTT

size: -
length: 13
J: TRBJ2-5
V: TRBV10-3
D: -
CDR3: CAIRDEGLETQYF
DNA: TGTGCCATCCGGGATGAGGGGTTGGAGACCCAGTACTTC

size: -
length: 15
J: TRBJ2-3
V: TRBV24-1
D: -
CDR3: CATSDGPLGTDTQYF
DNA: TGTGCCACCAGTGATGGTCCCCTGGGCACAGATACGCAGTATTTT

size: -
length: 19
J: TRBJ2-2
V: TRBV27
D: TRBD2
CDR3: CASSFTTRPAGLIAGELFF
DNA: TGTGCCAGCAGTTTCACGACTCGCCCAGCGGGACTAATAGCCGGGGAGCTGTTTTTT

size: -
length: 15
J: TRBJ1-2
V: TRBV9
D: -
CDR3: CASSASRRGGFGYTF
DNA: TGTGCCAGCAGCGCATCACGACGCGGGGGGTTTGGCTACACCTTC

size: -
length: 14
J: TRBJ2-5
V: TRBV5-1
D: -
CDR3: CASSLGPGEETQYF
DNA: TGCGCCAGCAGCTTGGGACCGGGCGAAGAGACCCAGTACTTC

size: -
length: 13
J: TRBJ1-1
V: TRBV7-8
D: TRBD1
CDR3: CASSFGTGSNAFF
DNA: TGTGCCAGCAGCTTTGGGACAGGGTCGAACGCTTTCTTT

size: -
length: 14
J: TRBJ2-3
V: TRBV10-3
D: TRBD2
CDR3: CAIRKRESPDTQYF
DNA: TGTGCCATCAGAAAGCGGGAGAGCCCAGATACGCAGTATTTT

size: -
length: 19
J: TRBJ1-5
V: TRBV6-1
D: TRBD1
CDR3: CASSEAGQGAIYSNQPQHF
DNA: TGTGCCAGCAGTGAAGCGGGACAGGGGGCGATTTATAGCAATCAGCCCCAGCATTTT

size: -
length: 16
J: TRBJ2-7
V: TRBV3-1/TRBV3-2
D: TRBD2
CDR3: CASSQETSGGLYEQYF
DNA: TGTGCCAGCAGCCAAGAAACTAGCGGGGGGCTTTACGAGCAGTACTTC

size: -
length: 12
J: TRBJ1-1
V: TRBV7-9
D: -
CDR3: CASSLGGLEAFF
DNA: TGTGCCAGCAGCTTAGGGGGGCTGGAAGCTTTCTTT

size: -
length: 14
J: TRBJ1-2
V: TRBV6-5
D: -
CDR3: CASGYGPRAGGYTF
DNA: TGTGCCAGCGGGTACGGGCCCAGGGCGGGTGGCTACACCTTC

size: -
length: 17
J: TRBJ2-1
V: TRBV15
D: TRBD2
CDR3: CATSRDLTPSGSTEQFF
DNA: TGTGCCACCAGCAGAGACCTTACTCCTAGCGGGAGTACTGAGCAGTTCTTC

size: -
length: 13
J: TRBJ2-7
V: TRBV5-6
D: -
CDR3: CASSWEKGGEQYF
DNA: TGTGCCAGCAGCTGGGAAAAGGGAGGCGAGCAGTACTTC

size: -
length: 15
J: TRBJ2-5
V: TRBV5-4
D: TRBD1
CDR3: CASSIGQGRKETQYF
DNA: TGTGCCAGCAGCATTGGACAGGGAAGGAAAGAGACCCAGTACTTC

size: -
length: 15
J: TRBJ2-7
V: TRBV5-4
D: TRBD2
CDR3: CASSGTSGRSYEQYF
DNA: TGTGCCAGCAGCGGGACTAGCGGCCGCTCCTACGAGCAGTACTTC

size: -
length: 15
J: TRBJ2-3
V: TRBV2
D: TRBD2
CDR3: CASRTLAGGSDTQYF
DNA: TGTGCCAGCAGGACACTAGCGGGAGGCTCGGATACGCAGTATTTT

size: -
length: 17
J: TRBJ1-4
V: TRBV15
D: -
CDR3: CATSRDWRRDVDEKLFF
DNA: TGTGCCACCAGCAGAGATTGGAGGAGGGATGTCGATGAAAAACTGTTTTTT

size: -
length: 14
J: TRBJ2-7
V: TRBV25-1
D: -
CDR3: CASRESARGEEQYF
DNA: TGTGCCAGCAGGGAATCAGCCCGCGGGGAAGAGCAGTACTTC

size: -
length: 15
J: TRBJ2-3
V: TRBV28
D: -
CDR3: CASSLLGARADTQYF
DNA: TGTGCCAGCAGTTTATTAGGGGCGAGGGCAGATACGCAGTATTTT

size: -
length: 14
J: TRBJ2-1
V: TRBV28
D: -
CDR3: CASSSAGGYNEQFF
DNA: TGTGCCAGCAGTTCCGCTGGAGGTTACAATGAGCAGTTCTTC

size: -
length: 18
J: TRBJ1-4
V: TRBV30
D: -
CDR3: CAWTGPASLTSTNEKLFF
DNA: TGTGCCTGGACAGGGCCGGCAAGCCTGACTTCAACTAATGAAAAACTGTTTTTT

size: -
length: 17
J: TRBJ1-2
V: TRBV5-4
D: -
CDR3: CASSASIQRGGVGGYTF
DNA: TGTGCCAGCAGCGCCTCGATTCAAAGAGGGGGGGTGGGCGGCTACACCTTC

size: -
length: 18
J: TRBJ1-6
V: TRBV15
D: -
CDR3: CATSRDPGGSQSNSPLHF
DNA: TGTGCCACCAGCAGAGACCCCGGGGGGTCCCAATCTAATTCACCCCTCCACTTT

size: few
length: 15
J: TRBJ2-3
V: TRBV7-2
D: -
CDR3: CASSFSGSLGDTQYF
DNA: TGTGCCAGCAGCTTTAGCGGTTCCCTCGGAGATACGCAGTATTTT

size: -
length: 14
J: TRBJ2-7
V: TRBV6-5
D: -
CDR3: CASSYSRAFYEQYF
DNA: TGTGCCAGCAGTTACAGCAGGGCTTTCTACGAGCAGTACTTC

size: -
length: 14
J: TRBJ1-2
V: TRBV5-1
D: TRBD1
CDR3: CASSTGGGYYGYTF
DNA: TGCGCCAGCAGCACAGGGGGCGGGTACTATGGCTACACCTTC

size: -
length: 13
J: TRBJ1-4
V: TRBV2
D: -
CDR3: CASGRQLNEKLFF
DNA: TGTGCCAGCGGACGGCAGCTTAATGAAAAACTGTTTTTT

size: -
length: 15
J: TRBJ2-1
V: TRBV7-3
D: TRBD2
CDR3: CASSRSGGAYNEQFF
DNA: TGTGCCAGCAGCCGGAGCGGGGGGGCCTACAATGAGCAGTTCTTC

size: -
length: 15
J: TRBJ2-5
V: TRBV6-4
D: -
CDR3: CASSDSRGRWETQYF
DNA: TGTGCCAGCAGTGACTCGCGGGGGCGCTGGGAGACCCAGTACTTC

size: -
length: 15
J: TRBJ2-2
V: TRBV2
D: -
CDR3: CASSDYRASTGELFF
DNA: TGTGCCAGCAGTGATTACAGGGCGAGCACCGGGGAGCTGTTTTTT

size: -
length: 14
J: TRBJ2-3
V: TRBV5-1
D: -
CDR3: CASSPGGLTDTQYF
DNA: TGCGCCAGCAGCCCCGGGGGGCTCACAGATACGCAGTATTTT

size: once
length: 14
J: TRBJ2-7
V: TRBV6-1
D: TRBD1
CDR3: CASSEKNRGHEQYF
DNA: TGTGCCAGCAGTGAAAAAAACAGGGGGCACGAGCAGTACTTC

size: -
length: 15
J: TRBJ2-3
V: TRBV2
D: TRBD1
CDR3: CASSRTGGVADTQYF
DNA: TGTGCCAGCAGCCGGACAGGGGGAGTGGCAGATACGCAGTATTTT

size: -
length: 12
J: TRBJ1-1
V: TRBV25-1
D: TRBD1
CDR3: CASQTGDTEAFF
DNA: TGTGCCAGCCAAACAGGGGACACTGAAGCTTTCTTT

size: few
length: 12
J: TRBJ1-1
V: TRBV30
D: TRBD1
CDR3: CAWGQGRTEAFF
DNA: TGTGCCTGGGGACAGGGGAGGACTGAAGCTTTCTTT

size: -
length: 17
J: TRBJ2-3
V: TRBV7-9
D: TRBD2
CDR3: CASRPLGLAGGRDTQYF
DNA: TGTGCCAGCAGGCCGCTTGGACTAGCGGGGGGGCGGGATACGCAGTATTTT

size: -
length: 13
J: TRBJ2-2
V: TRBV6-6
D: -
CDR3: CASSYEGVGELFF
DNA: TGTGCCAGCAGTTACGAAGGCGTCGGGGAGCTGTTTTTT

size: -
length: 19
J: TRBJ2-2
V: TRBV6-2/TRBV6-3
D: -
CDR3: CASSYSMDPEDYNTGELFF
DNA: TGTGCCAGCAGTTACTCGATGGACCCCGAGGACTATAACACCGGGGAGCTGTTTTTT

size: -
length: 17
J: TRBJ2-3
V: TRBV28
D: TRBD2
CDR3: CATRTSGRGGGTDTQYF
DNA: TGTGCCACCCGGACTAGCGGGAGAGGGGGGGGCACAGATACGCAGTATTTT

size: -
length: 13
J: TRBJ1-1
V: TRBV5-4
D: -
CDR3: CASKMGIISEAFF
DNA: TGTGCCAGCAAAATGGGAATCATATCTGAAGCTTTCTTT